The T cell receptor beta chain described here comes from a study of T cell responses to AZD1222 COVID-19 vaccine. On this clone: The target antigen is unknown.

Notes on the study in general: Baseline seropositivity occurred in only 5 or 6 AZD1222 recipients. Donors were chiefly white British, with a greater number of females, and clonal diversity was perhaps underestimated. None of the repertoires were sampled until the peak T cell response had passed.

Generated by immunoSEQ multiplex PCR, the TCRdb table keeps only in-frame clones and is missing some. The sample carries 90,000 to 120,000 clones, around 90% recorded once. The source is an adult who received the AZD1222 COVID-19 vaccine. This specimen was peripheral blood, taken 28 days after the second AZD1222 dose.

The chain's CDR3 is CASSQTANTEAFF. The DNA for the CDR3 is TGTGCCAGCAGTCAGACAGCGAACACTGAAGCTTTCTTT. The V call is TRBV2, the J call TRBJ1-1; D perhaps matches TRBD1 (5 bases). The CDR3 length is 13 residues. The germline gives CDR1 SNHLY, CDR2 FYNNEI. The ends were cut back, 5 bases at V and 1 base at J, with 8 bases in the middle.